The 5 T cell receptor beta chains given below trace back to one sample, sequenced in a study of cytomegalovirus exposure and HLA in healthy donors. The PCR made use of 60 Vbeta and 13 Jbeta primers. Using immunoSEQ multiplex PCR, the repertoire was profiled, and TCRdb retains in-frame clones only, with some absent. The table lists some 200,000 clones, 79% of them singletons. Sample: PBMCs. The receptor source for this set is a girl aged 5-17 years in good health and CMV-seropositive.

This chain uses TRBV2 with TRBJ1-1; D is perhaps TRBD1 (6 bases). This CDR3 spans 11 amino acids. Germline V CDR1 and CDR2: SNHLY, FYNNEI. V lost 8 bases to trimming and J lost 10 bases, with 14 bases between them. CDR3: CASCRQVVAFF. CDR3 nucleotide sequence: TGTGCCAGCTGTCGACAGGTTGTAGCTTTCTTT.

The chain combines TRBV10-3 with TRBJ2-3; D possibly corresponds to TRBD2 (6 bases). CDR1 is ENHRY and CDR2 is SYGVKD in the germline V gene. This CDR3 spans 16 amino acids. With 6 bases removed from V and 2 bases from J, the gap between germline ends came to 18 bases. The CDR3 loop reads CAISGVGRGVTDTQYF. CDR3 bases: TGTGCCATCAGCGGGGTGGGGCGGGGCGTCACAGATACGCAGTATTTT.

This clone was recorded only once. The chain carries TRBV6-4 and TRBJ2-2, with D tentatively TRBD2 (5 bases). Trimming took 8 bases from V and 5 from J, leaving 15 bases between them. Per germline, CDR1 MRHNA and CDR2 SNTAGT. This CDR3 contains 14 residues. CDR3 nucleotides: TGTGCCAGCTCCGACGCGGGCGGTACCGGGGAGCTGTTTTTT. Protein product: CASSDAGGTGELFF.

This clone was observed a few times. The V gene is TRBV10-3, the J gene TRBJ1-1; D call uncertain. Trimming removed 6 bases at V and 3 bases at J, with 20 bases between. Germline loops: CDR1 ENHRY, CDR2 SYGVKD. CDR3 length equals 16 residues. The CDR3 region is CAIRPGTGRVDTEAFF. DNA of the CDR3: TGTGCCATCAGACCAGGAACTGGGAGAGTTGACACTGAAGCTTTCTTT.

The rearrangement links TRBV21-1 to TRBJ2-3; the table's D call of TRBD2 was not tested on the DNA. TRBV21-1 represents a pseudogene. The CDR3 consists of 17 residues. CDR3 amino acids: CASSKLILAVSTDTQYF. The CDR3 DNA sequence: TGTGCCAGCAGCAAATTAATCCTAGCGGTTAGCACAGATACGCAGTATTTT.